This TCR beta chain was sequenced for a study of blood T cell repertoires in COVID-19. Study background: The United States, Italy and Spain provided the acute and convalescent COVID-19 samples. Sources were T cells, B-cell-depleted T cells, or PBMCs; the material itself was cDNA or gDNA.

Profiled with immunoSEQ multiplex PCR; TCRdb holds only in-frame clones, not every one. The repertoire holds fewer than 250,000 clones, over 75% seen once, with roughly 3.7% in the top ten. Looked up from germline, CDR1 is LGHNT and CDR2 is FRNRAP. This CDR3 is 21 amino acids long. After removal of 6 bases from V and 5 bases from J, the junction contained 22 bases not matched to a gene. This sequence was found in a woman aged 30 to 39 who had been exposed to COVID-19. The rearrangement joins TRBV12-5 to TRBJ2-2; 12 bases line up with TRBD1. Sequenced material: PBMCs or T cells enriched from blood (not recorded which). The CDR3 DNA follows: TGTGCTAGTGGCCCTTCCGGGACAGGGGGCGCCGAGAGGGCGGGAACCGGGGAGCTGTTTTTT. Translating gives CASGPSGTGGAERAGTGELFF.